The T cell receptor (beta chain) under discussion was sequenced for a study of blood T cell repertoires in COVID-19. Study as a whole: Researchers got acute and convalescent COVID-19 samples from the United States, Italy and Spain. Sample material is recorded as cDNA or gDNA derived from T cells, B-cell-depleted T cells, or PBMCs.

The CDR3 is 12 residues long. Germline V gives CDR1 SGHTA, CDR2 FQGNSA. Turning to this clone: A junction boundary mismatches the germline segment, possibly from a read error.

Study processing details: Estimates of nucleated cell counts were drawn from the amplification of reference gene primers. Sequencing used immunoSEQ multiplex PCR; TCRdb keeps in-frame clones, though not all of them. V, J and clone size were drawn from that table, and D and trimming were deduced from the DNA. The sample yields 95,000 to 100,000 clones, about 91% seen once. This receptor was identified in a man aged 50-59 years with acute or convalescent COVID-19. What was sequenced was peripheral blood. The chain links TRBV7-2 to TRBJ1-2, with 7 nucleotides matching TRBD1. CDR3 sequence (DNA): TGTGCCAGCAGCGTGAGACAGGGCGGCTGCACCTTC. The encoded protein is CASSVRQGGCTF.